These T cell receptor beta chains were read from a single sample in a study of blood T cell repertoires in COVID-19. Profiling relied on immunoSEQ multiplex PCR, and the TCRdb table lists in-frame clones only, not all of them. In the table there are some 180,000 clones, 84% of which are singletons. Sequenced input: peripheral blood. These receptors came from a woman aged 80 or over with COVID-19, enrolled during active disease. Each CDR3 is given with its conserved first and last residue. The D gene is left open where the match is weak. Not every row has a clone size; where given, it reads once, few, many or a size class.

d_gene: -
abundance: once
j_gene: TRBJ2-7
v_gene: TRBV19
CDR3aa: CASSNDILGNEQYF

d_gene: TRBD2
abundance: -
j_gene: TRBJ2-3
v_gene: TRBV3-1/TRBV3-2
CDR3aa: CASSQAGTSGDTQYF

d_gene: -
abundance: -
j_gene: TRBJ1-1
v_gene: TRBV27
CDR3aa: CASFRGGWDTEAFF

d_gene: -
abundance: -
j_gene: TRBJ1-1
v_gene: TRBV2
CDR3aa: CAGLGMVLNTEAFF

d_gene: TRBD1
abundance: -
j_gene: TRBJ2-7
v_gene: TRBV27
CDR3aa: CASRQGYSYEQYF

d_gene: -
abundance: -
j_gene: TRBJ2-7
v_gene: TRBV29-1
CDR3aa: CSVGSYEQYF

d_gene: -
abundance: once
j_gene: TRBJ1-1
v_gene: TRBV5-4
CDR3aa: CASRPQGTEAFF

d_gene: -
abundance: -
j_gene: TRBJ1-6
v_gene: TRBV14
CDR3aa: CASSLQGGLSHF

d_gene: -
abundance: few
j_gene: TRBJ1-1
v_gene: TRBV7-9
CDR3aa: CASSLAAQTEAFF

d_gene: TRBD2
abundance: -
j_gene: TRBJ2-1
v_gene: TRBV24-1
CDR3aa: CATSGSPGLAGVFNEQFF

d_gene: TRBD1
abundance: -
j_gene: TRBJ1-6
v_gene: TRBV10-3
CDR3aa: CAISGDSYNSPLHF

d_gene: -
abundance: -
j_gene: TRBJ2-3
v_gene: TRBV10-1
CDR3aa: CASSDNRGDTQYF

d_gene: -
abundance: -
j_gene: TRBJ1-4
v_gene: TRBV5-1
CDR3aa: CASSWQGNEKLFF

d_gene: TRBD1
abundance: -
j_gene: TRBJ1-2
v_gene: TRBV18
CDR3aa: CASSPSRGRVLGYTF

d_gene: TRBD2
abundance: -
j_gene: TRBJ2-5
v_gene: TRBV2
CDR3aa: CASSVRLAGLQETQYF

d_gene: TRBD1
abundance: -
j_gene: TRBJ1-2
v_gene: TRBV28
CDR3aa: CASSLGDRGPYGYTF

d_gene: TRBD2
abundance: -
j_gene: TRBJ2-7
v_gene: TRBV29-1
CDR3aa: CSYTAGVYEQYF

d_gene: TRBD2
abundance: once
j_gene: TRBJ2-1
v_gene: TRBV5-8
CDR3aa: CASSLARTSGSYPSYNEQFF

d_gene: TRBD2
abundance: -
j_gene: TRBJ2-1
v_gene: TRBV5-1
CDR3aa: CASSPGLAGGLSGEQFF

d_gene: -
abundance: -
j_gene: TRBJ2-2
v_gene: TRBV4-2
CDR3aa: CASSQERPGTFTGELFF

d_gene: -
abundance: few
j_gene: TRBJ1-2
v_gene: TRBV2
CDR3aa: CASRYGGYGYTF

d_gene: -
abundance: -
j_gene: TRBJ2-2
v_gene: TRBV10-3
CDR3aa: CAIKSGGRNTGELFF

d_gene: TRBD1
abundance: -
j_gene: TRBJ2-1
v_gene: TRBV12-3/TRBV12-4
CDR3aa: CASSSYRGHEQFF

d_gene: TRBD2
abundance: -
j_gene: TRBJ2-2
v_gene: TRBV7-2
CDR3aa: CASSIWGLAGVNTGELFF

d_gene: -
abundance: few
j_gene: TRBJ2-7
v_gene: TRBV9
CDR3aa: CASSVQIGGPYEQYF

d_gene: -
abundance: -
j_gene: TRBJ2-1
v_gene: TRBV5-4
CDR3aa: CASSLDVVRENEQFF